This T cell receptor (beta chain) derives from a study of blood T cell repertoires in COVID-19. Study summary: The United States, Italy and Spain were the sources of the acute and convalescent COVID-19 samples. From T cells, B-cell-depleted T cells, or PBMCs came the material, which was cDNA or gDNA.

The germline V gene has CDR1 SQVTM and CDR2 ANQGSEA. The CDR3 contains 14 residues. The V segment lost 7 bases and the J segment 2 bases; nucleotides outside the gene matches: 8. Original processing notes: Amplified reference gene primers provided the basis for estimating nucleated cell counts. The data were produced by immunoSEQ multiplex PCR, yet TCRdb's version contains in-frame clones alone and is incomplete. V and J calls and clone size are as listed in that table; D and trimming were resolved from the DNA. The sample carries 200,000 to 250,000 clones, roughly 81% recorded once. This clonotype was obtained from a man aged 35 to 55 with acute or convalescent COVID-19. The rearrangement links TRBV29-1 to TRBJ2-3; 8 bases map to TRBD2. The sequencing sample was made of peripheral blood. CDR3 nucleotides: TGCAGCGCCCCCGGGACTAGGGACACAGATACGCAGTATTTT. This codes for CSAPGTRDTDTQYF.